Each of the 5 T cell receptor beta chains below was sequenced from the same sample in a study of blood T cell repertoires in COVID-19. Clones were read by immunoSEQ multiplex PCR, and TCRdb kept only the in-frame ones, dropping some. The sample contains about 45,000 clones, roughly 80% of which appear only once. Sequenced sample: peripheral blood. The source is a human donor in a cohort sampled during active COVID-19.

This chain uses TRBV2 with TRBJ2-7, with 9 bases lining up with TRBD1. V shed 3 bases, J shed 1 base, and the junction held 4 bases outside the gene matches. CDR3 length equals 15 residues. Germline assignment: CDR1 SNHLY and CDR2 FYNNEI. The CDR3 loop is CASSESTGGSYEQYF. The CDR3 DNA reads TGTGCCAGCAGTGAGTCGACAGGGGGGTCCTACGAGCAGTACTTC.

The V gene is TRBV6-5, the J gene TRBJ1-2; unclear D gene. CDR3 size: 15 residues. Trimming removed 6 bases from V and 4 bases from J, with 18 bases in between. Germline V gene sequence: CDR1 MNHEY, CDR2 SVGAGI. CDR3 sequence (DNA): TGTGCCAGCAGCCCCTATCAATCTGCCCCCTATGGCTACACCTTC. The encoded protein is CASSPYQSAPYGYTF.

V usage is TRBV7-9 and J usage is TRBJ2-1, with a possible D match to TRBD1 (5 bases). The germline V gene has CDR1 SEHNR and CDR2 FQNEAQ (reference sequence). V was clipped by 1 base and J by 3 bases, with 7 bases between them. CDR3 length: 14 amino acids. CDR3 coding DNA: TGTGCCAGCAGCTTAGGGACACGCTACAATGAGCAGTTCTTC. Protein product: CASSLGTRYNEQFF.

This sequence joins TRBV6-5 and TRBJ1-3, with 7 bases matching TRBD1. The length of the CDR3 is 12 residues. CDR1 and CDR2 from the germline V gene are MNHEY and SVGAGI. The CDR3 protein is CAMGTAGNTIYF. DNA of the CDR3: TGTGCGATGGGGACAGCAGGAAACACCATATATTTT.

This sequence joins TRBV9 and TRBJ1-1, with 8 bases aligning to TRBD1. The J segment lost 5 bases and the V segment lost 0 bases, leaving 6 bases of the junction unmatched. Germline V gives CDR1 SGDLS, CDR2 YYNGEE. The CDR3 has 15 residues. The CDR3 loop is CASSVDPNRGTEAFF. Written as DNA, the CDR3 is TGTGCCAGCAGCGTAGACCCGAACAGGGGGACTGAAGCTTTCTTT.